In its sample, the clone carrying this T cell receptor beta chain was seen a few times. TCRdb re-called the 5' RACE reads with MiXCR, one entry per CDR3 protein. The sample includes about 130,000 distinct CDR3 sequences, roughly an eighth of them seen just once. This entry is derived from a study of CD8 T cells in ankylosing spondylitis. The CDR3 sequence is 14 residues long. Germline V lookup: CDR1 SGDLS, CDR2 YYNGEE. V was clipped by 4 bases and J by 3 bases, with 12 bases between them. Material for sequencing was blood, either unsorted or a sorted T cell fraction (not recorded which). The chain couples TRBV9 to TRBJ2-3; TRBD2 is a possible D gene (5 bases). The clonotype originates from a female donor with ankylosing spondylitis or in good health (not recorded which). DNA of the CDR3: TGTGCCAGCAGCTTCACTGGAGGAACAGATACGCAGTATTTT. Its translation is CASSFTGGTDTQYF. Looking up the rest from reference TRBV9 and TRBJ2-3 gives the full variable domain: DSGVTQTPKHLITATGQRVTLRCSPRSGDLSVYWYQQSLDQGLQFLIQYYNGEERAKGNILERFSAQQFPDLHSELNLSSLELGDSALYFCASSFTGGTDTQYFGPGTRLTVL.